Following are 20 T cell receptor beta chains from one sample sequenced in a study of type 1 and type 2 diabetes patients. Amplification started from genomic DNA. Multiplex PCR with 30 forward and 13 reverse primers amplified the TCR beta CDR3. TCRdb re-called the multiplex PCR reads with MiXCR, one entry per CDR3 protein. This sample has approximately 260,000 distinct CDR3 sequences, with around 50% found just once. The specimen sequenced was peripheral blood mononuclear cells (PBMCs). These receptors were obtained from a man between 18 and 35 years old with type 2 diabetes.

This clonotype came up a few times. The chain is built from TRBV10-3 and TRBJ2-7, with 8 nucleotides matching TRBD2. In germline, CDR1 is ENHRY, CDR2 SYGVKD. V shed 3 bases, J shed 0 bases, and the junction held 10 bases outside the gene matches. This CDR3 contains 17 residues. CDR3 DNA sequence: TGTGCCATCAGTGAAAGCGGGAGTCGTCGAAGCTCCTACGAGCAGTACTTC. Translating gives CAISESGSRRSSYEQYF.

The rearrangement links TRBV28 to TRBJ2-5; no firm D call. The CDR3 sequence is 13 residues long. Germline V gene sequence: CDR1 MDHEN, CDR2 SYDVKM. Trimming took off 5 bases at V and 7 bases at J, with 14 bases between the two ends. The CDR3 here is CASSMKIRATQYF. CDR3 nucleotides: TGTGCCAGCAGTATGAAAATACGAGCGACCCAGTACTTC.

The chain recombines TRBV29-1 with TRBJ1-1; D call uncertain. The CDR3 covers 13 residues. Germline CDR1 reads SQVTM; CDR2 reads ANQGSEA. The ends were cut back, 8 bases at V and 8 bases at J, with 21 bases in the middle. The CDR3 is CSSRAENEIEAFF. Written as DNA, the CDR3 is TGCAGCTCTAGGGCTGAAAACGAGATAGAAGCTTTCTTT.

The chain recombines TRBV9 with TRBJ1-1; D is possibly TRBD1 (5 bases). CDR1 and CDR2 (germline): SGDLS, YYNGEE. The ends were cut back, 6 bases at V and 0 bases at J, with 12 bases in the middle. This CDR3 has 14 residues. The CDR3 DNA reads TGTGCCAGCAATCTTAGGGGCGTGAACACTGAAGCTTTCTTT. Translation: CASNLRGVNTEAFF.

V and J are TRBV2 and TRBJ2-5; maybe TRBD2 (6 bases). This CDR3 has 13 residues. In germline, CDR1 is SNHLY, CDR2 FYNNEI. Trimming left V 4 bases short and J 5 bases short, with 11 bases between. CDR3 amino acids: CASSASSEETQYF. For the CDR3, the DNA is TGTGCCAGCAGTGCGTCTAGCGAGGAGACCCAGTACTTC. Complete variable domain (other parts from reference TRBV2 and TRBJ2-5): EPEVTQTPSHQVTQMGQEVILRCVPISNHLYFYWYRQILGQKVEFLVSFYNNEISEKSEIFDDQFSVERPDGSNFTLKIRSTKLEDSAMYFCASSASSEETQYFGPGTRLLVL.

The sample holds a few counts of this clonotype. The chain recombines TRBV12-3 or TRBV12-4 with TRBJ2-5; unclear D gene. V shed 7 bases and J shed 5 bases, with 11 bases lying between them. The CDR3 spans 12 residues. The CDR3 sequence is CASTAGGETQYF. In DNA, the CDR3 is TGTGCCAGCACAGCAGGTGGGGAGACCCAGTACTTC.

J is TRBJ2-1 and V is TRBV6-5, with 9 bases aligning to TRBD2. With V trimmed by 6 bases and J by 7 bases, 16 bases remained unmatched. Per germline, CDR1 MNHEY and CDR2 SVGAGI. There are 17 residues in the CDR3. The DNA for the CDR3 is TGTGCCAGCAGACTGAAAGCCCGGGGACTAGCACGGAATGAGCAGTTCTTC. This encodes CASRLKARGLARNEQFF.

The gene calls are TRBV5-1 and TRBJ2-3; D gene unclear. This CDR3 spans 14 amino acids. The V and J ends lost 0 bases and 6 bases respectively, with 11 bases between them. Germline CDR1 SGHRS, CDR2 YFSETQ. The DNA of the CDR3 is TGCGCCAGCAGCTTGGGTGGTCGTGTGGATACGCAGTATTTT. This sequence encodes CASSLGGRVDTQYF.

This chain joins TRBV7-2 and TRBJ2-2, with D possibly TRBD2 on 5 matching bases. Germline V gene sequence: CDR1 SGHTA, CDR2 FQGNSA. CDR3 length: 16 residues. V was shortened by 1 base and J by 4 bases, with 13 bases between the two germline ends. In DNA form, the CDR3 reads TGTGCCAGCAGCTTAGAGGTACCTGGGAGCACCGGGGAGCTGTTTTTT. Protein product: CASSLEVPGSTGELFF.

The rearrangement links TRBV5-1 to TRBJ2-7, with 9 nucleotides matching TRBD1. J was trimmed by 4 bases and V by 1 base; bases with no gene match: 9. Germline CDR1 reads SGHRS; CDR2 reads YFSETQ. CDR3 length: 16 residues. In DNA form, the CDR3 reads TGCGCCAGCAGCTTGCTGTACCCGACAGGGGGATACGAGCAGTACTTC. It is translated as CASSLLYPTGGYEQYF.

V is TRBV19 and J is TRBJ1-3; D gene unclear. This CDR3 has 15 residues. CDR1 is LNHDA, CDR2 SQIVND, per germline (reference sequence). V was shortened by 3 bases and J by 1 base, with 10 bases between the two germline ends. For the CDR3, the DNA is TGTGCCAGTAGTATGATTGGGAGGTCTGGAAACACCATATATTTT. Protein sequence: CASSMIGRSGNTIYF.

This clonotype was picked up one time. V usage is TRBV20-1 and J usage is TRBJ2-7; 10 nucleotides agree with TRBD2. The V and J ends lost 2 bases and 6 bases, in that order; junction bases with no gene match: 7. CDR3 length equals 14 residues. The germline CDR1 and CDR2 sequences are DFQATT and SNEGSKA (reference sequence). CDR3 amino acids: CSARRLAGGREQYF. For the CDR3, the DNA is TGCAGTGCTAGACGACTAGCGGGCGGGCGCGAGCAGTACTTC.

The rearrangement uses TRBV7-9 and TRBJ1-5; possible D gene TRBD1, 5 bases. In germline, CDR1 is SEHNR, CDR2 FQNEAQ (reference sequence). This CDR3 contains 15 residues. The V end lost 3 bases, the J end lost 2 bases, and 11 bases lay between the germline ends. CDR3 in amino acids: CASSFQGQGNQPQHF. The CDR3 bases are TGTGCCAGCAGCTTCCAGGGCCAGGGCAATCAGCCCCAGCATTTT.

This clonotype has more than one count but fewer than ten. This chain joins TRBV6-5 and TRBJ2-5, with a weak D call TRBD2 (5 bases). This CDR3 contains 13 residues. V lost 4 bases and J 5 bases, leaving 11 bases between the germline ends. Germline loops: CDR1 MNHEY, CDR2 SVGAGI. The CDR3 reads CASSSEVLETQYF. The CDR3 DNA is TGTGCCAGCAGTTCGGAGGTCTTGGAGACCCAGTACTTC.

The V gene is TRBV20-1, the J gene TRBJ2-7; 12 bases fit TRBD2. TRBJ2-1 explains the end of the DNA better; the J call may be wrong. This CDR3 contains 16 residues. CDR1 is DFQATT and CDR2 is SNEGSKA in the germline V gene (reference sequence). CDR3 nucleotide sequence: TGCAGTGCCCGATCGGGTCTAGCGGGAGGGTTACATGAGCAGTTCTTC. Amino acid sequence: CSARSGLAGGLHEQFF.

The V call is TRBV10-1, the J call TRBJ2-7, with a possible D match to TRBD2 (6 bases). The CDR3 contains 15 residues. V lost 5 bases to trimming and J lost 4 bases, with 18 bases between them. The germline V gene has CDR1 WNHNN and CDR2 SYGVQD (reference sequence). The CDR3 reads CASSPPRDSSYEQYF. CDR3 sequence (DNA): TGCGCCAGCAGTCCGCCTCGGGACTCCTCATACGAGCAGTACTTC.

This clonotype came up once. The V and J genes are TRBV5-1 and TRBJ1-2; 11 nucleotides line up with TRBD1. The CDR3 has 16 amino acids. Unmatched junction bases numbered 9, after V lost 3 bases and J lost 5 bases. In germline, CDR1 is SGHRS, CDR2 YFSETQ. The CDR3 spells CASSSITGTGGYGYTF. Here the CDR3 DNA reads TGCGCCAGCAGCTCCATAACCGGGACAGGGGGGTATGGCTACACCTTC. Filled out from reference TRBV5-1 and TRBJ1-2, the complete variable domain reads KAGVTQTPRYLIKTRGQQVTLSCSPISGHRSVSWYQQTPGQGLQFLFEYFSETQRNKGNFPGRFSGRQFSNSRSEMNVSTLELGDSALYLCASSSITGTGGYGYTFGSGTRLTVV.

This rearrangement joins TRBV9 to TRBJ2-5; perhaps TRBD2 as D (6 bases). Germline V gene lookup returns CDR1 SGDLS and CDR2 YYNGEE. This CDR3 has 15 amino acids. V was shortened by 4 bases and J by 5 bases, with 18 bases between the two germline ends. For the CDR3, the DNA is TGTGCCAGCAGCCGGCGGGGTGTCCTGGGGGAGACCCAGTACTTC. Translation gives CASSRRGVLGETQYF.

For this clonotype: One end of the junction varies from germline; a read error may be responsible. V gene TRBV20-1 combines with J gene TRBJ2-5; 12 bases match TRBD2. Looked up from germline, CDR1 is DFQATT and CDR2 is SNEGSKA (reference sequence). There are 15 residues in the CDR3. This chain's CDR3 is CSAGGLAGWSETQCF. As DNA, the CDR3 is TGCAGTGCTGGTGGACTAGCGGGGTGGTCGGAGACCCAGTGCTTC.

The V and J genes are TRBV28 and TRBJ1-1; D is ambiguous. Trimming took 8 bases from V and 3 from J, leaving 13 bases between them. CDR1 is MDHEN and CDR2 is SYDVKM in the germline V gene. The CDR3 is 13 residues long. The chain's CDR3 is CASETTPYTEAFF. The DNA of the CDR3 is TGTGCCAGCGAAACGACGCCCTACACTGAAGCTTTCTTT. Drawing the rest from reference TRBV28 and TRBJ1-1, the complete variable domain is DVKVTQSSRYLVKRTGEKVFLECVQDMDHENMFWYRQDPGLGLRLIYFSYDVKMKEKGDIPEGYSVSREKKERFSLILESASTNQTSMYLCASETTPYTEAFFGQGTRLTVV.